Listed here is a single TCR beta chain. Per germline, CDR1 SNHLY and CDR2 FYNNEI. This CDR3 is built from 14 residues. Trimming removed 2 bases from V and 0 bases from J, with 4 bases in between. This entry belongs to a study of multiple sclerosis patients with progressive multifocal leukoencephalopathy. Time point here: time of PML onset. JC virus DNA in cerebrospinal fluid confirmed the PML diagnosis. The T3 samples were drawn when PML began. Sequencing used immunoSEQ multiplex PCR; TCRdb keeps in-frame clones, though not all of them. The sample includes approximately 27,000 clones, roughly 85% of them seen just once.

The sample was PBMCs, taken from a patient treated with natalizumab. This TCR came from a woman aged 25 to 45 with progressive multifocal leukoencephalopathy. This rearrangement joins TRBV2 to TRBJ2-2; no reliable D call. The CDR3 region has the DNA TGTGCCAGCAGTGAACGCACGAACACCGGGGAGCTGTTTTTT. Translation: CASSERTNTGELFF.